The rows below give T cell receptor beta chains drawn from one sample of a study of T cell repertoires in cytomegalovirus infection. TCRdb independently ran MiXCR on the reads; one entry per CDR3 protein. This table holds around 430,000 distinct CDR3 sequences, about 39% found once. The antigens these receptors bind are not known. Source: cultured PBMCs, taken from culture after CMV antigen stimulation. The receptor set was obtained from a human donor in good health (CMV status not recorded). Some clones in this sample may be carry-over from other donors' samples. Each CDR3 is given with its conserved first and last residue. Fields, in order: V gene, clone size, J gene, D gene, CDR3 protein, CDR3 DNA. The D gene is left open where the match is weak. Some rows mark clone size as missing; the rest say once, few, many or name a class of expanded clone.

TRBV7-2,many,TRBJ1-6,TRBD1,CASSPTGRDSPLHF,TGTGCCAGCAGCCCGACAGGGCGGGATTCACCCCTCCACTTT
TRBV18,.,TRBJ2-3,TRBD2,CASSTTRLAAGTDTQYF,TGTGCCAGCTCAACTACTAGACTAGCGGCGGGCACAGATACGCAGTATTTT
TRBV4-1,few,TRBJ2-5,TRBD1,CASSHPRDRGFGQETQYF,TGCGCCAGCAGCCACCCCCGGGACAGGGGGTTCGGGCAAGAGACCCAGTACTTC
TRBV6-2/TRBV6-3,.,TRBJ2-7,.,CASSYSRGHNEQYF,TGTGCCAGCAGTTACTCTCGGGGACACAACGAGCAGTACTTC
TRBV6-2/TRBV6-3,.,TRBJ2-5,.,CASSTRVETQYF,TGTGCCAGCAGCACCCGAGTGGAGACCCAGTACTTC
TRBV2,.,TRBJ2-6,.,CASSVRGSGANVLTF,TGTGCCAGCAGTGTGAGGGGCTCTGGGGCCAACGTCCTGACTTTC
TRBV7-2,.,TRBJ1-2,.,CASSLEMTYTF,TGTGCCAGCAGCTTAGAGATGACATACACCTTC
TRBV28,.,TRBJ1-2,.,CASSRIYGYTF,TGTGCCAGCAGCCGAATCTATGGCTACACCTTC
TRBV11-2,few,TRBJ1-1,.,CASSLGTQNEAFF,TGTGCCAGCAGCTTAGGTACCCAGAATGAAGCTTTCTTT
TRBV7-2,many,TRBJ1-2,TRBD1,CASSLDGTAVWLHTF,TGTGCCAGCAGCTTGGACGGGACAGCAGTATGGCTCCACACCTTC
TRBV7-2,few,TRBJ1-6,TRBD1,CASERDRYSPLHF,TGTGCCAGCGAAAGGGACAGATATTCACCCCTCCACTTT
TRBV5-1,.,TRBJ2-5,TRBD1,CASSPIQGRPPETQYF,TGCGCCAGCAGCCCAATACAGGGGCGCCCCCCAGAGACCCAGTACTTC
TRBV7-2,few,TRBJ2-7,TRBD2,CASSLAARGLAAYEQYF,TGTGCCAGCAGCTTAGCCGCTCGGGGACTAGCAGCTTACGAGCAGTACTTC
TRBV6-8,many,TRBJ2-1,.,CASSYSKDFRAGLYNEQFF,TGTGCCAGCAGTTACTCGAAGGACTTCCGCGCGGGGCTTTACAATGAGCAGTTCTTC
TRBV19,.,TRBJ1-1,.,CASSTLGTGPFF,TGTGCCAGTAGTACCTTAGGGACCGGCCCTTTCTTT
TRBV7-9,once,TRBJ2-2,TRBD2,CASSRMGLADTGELFF,TGTGCCAGCAGCCGTATGGGACTAGCGGACACCGGGGAGCTGTTTTTT